The 9 T cell receptor beta chains listed next were all sequenced from one sample in a study of shared clonotypes between healthy human individuals. The protocol was immunoSEQ multiplex PCR, while the TCRdb copy is restricted to in-frame clones and leaves out a portion. Of 2 million to 2.5 million clones listed, approximately 93% are singletons. The specimen was naive CD4+ T cells from PBMCs. Indicated subset: CD45RA+ positively selected. These receptors were obtained from a man aged 18 to 30 in good health. Some clones in this sample may be carry-over from other donors' samples.

V and J are TRBV9 and TRBJ1-1; D remains ambiguous. Deletions cut 0 bases from V and 4 bases from J, with 7 bases between. This CDR3 is built from 13 residues. The V gene's germline CDR1 is SGDLS and CDR2 YYNGEE. The CDR3 region is CASSVEPSTEAFF. The CDR3 region has the DNA TGTGCCAGCAGCGTAGAGCCGAGCACTGAAGCTTTCTTT.

The rearrangement uses TRBV7-7 and TRBJ2-3; no firm D call. This CDR3 comprises 14 residues. V was cut by 2 bases and J by 0 bases, with 6 bases left in between. The V gene's germline CDR1 is SSHAT and CDR2 FNYEAQ (reference sequence). CDR3 bases: TGTGCCAGCAGCTTAAGGTCGAGCACAGATACGCAGTATTTT. This translates into CASSLRSSTDTQYF.

The chain combines TRBV15 with TRBJ2-5, with 7 bases aligning to TRBD2. Germline CDR1 is LNHNV and CDR2 is YYDKDF (reference sequence). After removal of 0 bases from V and 5 bases from J, the junction contained 6 bases not matched to a gene. CDR3 length equals 15 residues. The CDR3 coding sequence is TGTGCCACCAGCAGAGATGGGGGGGGTCCGGAGACCCAGTACTTC. Its translation is CATSRDGGGPETQYF.

To note about this clone: Relative to the germline gene, one junction end is altered; a read error may explain this. This chain uses TRBV29-1 with TRBJ2-5; 10 nucleotides agree with TRBD2. Germline V gene data show CDR1 as SQVTM and CDR2 as ANQGSEA. This CDR3 has 12 amino acids. The DNA of the CDR3 is TGCAGCGGAGGGGAACCGGCTAGCGGGAGTAACTTC. Amino acids: CSGGEPASGSNF.

The chain employs TRBV5-1 and TRBJ2-5; the match to TRBD1 covers 10 bases. The CDR3 has 15 amino acids. With 4 bases clipped from V and 5 bases from J, the junction kept 8 bases outside the gene matches. The germline CDR1 and CDR2 sequences are SGHRS and YFSETQ. CDR3 nucleotide sequence: TGCGCCAGCAGCAGGGGACAGGGGATCGGGGAGACCCAGTACTTC. Translated, it gives CASSRGQGIGETQYF.

This sequence joins TRBV7-9 and TRBJ1-2; no clear D. V lost 5 bases and J 10 bases, leaving 20 bases between the germline ends. Germline V gene lookup returns CDR1 SEHNR and CDR2 FQNEAQ (reference sequence). The CDR3 length is 14 residues. In DNA, the CDR3 is TGTGCCAGCAGCCCAGTTACGCCAGGAGGAAACTACACCTTC. This encodes CASSPVTPGGNYTF.

The chain recombines TRBV29-1 with TRBJ2-1, with D perhaps TRBD2 (6 bases). The CDR3 runs to 13 residues. Germline assignment: CDR1 SQVTM and CDR2 ANQGSEA. V was clipped by 7 bases and J by 4 bases, with 14 bases between them. The CDR3 region is CSAGPSAYNEQFF. CDR3 bases: TGCAGCGCGGGGCCTAGCGCATACAATGAGCAGTTCTTC.

The chain employs TRBV6-5 and TRBJ2-5; D is perhaps TRBD2 (6 bases). The CDR3 sequence is 14 residues long. V lost 2 bases and J lost 3, with 10 bases in between. Germline V gives CDR1 MNHEY, CDR2 SVGAGI. The CDR3 sequence: CASSYPGLKETQYF. CDR3 coding DNA: TGTGCCAGCAGTTACCCGGGACTTAAAGAGACCCAGTACTTC.

This chain's CDR3 is CASSDWRAGGELFF. The CDR3 region has the DNA TGTGCCAGCAGTGATTGGCGGGCGGGCGGGGAGCTGTTTTTT. V is TRBV2 and J is TRBJ2-2, with D possibly being TRBD2 (5 bases). CDR3 length equals 14 residues. The V gene's germline CDR1 is SNHLY and CDR2 FYNNEI. V lost 3 bases and J lost 7, with 12 bases in between. Based on the CDR3 plus reference TRBV2 and TRBJ2-2, the full variable domain is EPEVTQTPSHQVTQMGQEVILRCVPISNHLYFYWYRQILGQKVEFLVSFYNNEISEKSEIFDDQFSVERPDGSNFTLKIRSTKLEDSAMYFCASSDWRAGGELFFGEGSRLTVL.